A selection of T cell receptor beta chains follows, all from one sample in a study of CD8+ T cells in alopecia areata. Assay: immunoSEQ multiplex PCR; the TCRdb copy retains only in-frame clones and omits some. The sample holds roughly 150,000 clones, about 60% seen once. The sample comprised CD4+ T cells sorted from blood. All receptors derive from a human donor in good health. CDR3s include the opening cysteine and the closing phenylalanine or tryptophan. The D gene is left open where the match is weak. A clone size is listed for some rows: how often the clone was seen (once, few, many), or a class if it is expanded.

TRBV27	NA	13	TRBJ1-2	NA	CASSLGGTLSYTF	TGTGCCAGCAGTTTGGGGGGGACCTTATCCTACACCTTC
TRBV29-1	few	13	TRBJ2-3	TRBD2	CSVLAGSTDTQYF	TGCAGCGTTTTAGCGGGGAGCACAGATACGCAGTATTTT
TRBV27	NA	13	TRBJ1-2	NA	CASSWGTSYGYTF	TGTGCCAGCAGTTGGGGGACAAGCTATGGCTACACCTTC
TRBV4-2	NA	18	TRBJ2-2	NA	CASSHGGWRPKLPGELFF	TGTGCCAGCAGCCATGGGGGGTGGCGGCCGAAGTTACCCGGGGAGCTGTTTTTT
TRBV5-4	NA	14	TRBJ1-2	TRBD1	CASSLPRQGNGYTF	TGTGCCAGCAGCTTGCCCCGACAGGGGAATGGCTACACCTTC
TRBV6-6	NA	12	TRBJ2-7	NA	CASRSTGYEQYF	TGTGCCAGCAGGTCAACCGGCTACGAGCAGTACTTC
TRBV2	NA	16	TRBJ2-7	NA	CASSELPGTGHYEQYF	TGTGCCAGCAGTGAACTCCCCGGGACGGGACACTACGAGCAGTACTTC
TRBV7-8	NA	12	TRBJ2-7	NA	CASAGSSYEQYF	TGTGCCAGCGCGGGGAGCTCCTACGAGCAGTACTTC
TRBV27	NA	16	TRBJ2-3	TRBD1	CASSLGQGSAGDTQYF	TGTGCCAGCAGTTTAGGACAGGGGTCCGCCGGAGATACGCAGTATTTT
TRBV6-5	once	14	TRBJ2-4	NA	CASSADVRGNIQYF	TGTGCCAGCAGTGCGGATGTGAGGGGAAACATTCAGTACTTC
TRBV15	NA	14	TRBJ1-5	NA	CATSRQGTSQPQHF	TGTGCCACCAGCAGACAGGGGACGAGTCAGCCCCAGCATTTT
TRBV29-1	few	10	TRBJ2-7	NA	CSVGAHEQYF	TGCAGCGTTGGGGCCCACGAGCAGTACTTC
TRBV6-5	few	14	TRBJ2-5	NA	CASSYATGRETQYF	TGTGCCAGCAGTTACGCGACAGGGAGGGAGACCCAGTACTTC
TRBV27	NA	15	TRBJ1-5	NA	CASSFEGLSNQPQHF	TGTGCCAGCAGTTTTGAGGGGCTTAGCAATCAGCCCCAGCATTTT
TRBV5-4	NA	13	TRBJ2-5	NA	CASSLVLQETQYF	TGTGCCAGCAGCTTGGTTCTACAAGAGACCCAGTACTTC
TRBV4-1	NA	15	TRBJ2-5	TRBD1	CASSHLKQGRETQYF	TGCGCCAGCAGCCACCTGAAACAGGGGCGGGAGACCCAGTACTTC
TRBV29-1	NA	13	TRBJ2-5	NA	CSVDSGSVETQYF	TGCAGCGTTGATAGTGGGAGCGTAGAGACCCAGTACTTC
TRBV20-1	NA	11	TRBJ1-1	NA	CSAKSHTEAFF	TGCAGTGCCAAGTCCCACACTGAAGCTTTCTTT
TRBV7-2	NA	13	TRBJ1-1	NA	CASTLEGATEAFF	TGTGCCAGCACCTTAGAAGGGGCCACTGAAGCTTTCTTT
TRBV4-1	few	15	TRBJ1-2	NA	CASSQAPGGDYGYTF	TGCGCCAGCAGCCAGGCCCCGGGTGGGGACTATGGCTACACCTTC
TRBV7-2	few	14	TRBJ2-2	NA	CASSIGLDTGELFF	TGTGCCAGCAGCATCGGACTCGACACCGGGGAGCTGTTTTTT
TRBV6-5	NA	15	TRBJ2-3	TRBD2	CASSLLAASTDTQYF	TGTGCCAGCAGTCTACTAGCGGCTAGCACAGATACGCAGTATTTT
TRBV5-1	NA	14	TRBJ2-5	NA	CASSLGTLSETQYF	TGCGCCAGCAGCTTGGGAACACTGTCAGAGACCCAGTACTTC
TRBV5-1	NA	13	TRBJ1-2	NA	CASQTGEDYGYTF	TGCGCCAGCCAGACTGGGGAGGACTATGGCTACACCTTC
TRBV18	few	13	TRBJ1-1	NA	CASSAGQSPEAFF	TGTGCCAGCTCAGCAGGACAGAGCCCTGAAGCTTTCTTT
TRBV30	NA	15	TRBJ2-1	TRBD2	CARQKREVSYNEQFF	TGTGCCCGCCAGAAGCGGGAGGTATCCTACAATGAGCAGTTCTTC
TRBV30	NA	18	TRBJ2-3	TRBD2	CAWSTLKLAGGNTDTQYF	TGTGCCTGGAGCACATTAAAGCTAGCGGGAGGAAACACAGATACGCAGTATTTT
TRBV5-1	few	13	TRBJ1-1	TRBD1	CASSVTGAAEAFF	TGCGCCAGCAGCGTAACAGGGGCCGCTGAAGCTTTCTTT
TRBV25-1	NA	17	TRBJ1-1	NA	CASSEFPRDGMNTEAFF	TGTGCCAGCAGTGAATTTCCGCGGGACGGGATGAACACTGAAGCTTTCTTT
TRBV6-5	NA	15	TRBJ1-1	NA	CATWGRGSGDTEAFF	TGTGCCACCTGGGGTCGAGGTTCGGGGGACACTGAAGCTTTCTTT
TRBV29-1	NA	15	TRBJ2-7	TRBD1	CSVVAQTGGYDEQYF	TGCAGCGTTGTGGCTCAGACAGGGGGCTACGACGAGCAGTACTTC
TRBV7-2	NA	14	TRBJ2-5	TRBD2	CASGRLSGSETQYF	TGTGCCAGCGGCCGCCTCAGCGGGAGCGAGACCCAGTACTTC
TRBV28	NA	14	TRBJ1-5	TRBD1	CASSPGGSNQPQHF	TGTGCCAGCAGTCCAGGGGGTAGCAATCAGCCCCAGCATTTT
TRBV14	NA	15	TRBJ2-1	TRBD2	CASSRLAGTYNEQFF	TGTGCCAGCAGTCGACTAGCGGGGACCTACAATGAGCAGTTCTTC
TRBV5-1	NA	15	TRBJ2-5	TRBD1	CASSLGTGTEETQYF	TGCGCCAGCAGCTTGGGCACCGGGACAGAAGAGACCCAGTACTTC
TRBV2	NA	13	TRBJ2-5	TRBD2	CASKRGPQETQYF	TGTGCCAGCAAGCGGGGACCCCAAGAGACCCAGTACTTC
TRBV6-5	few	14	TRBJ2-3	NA	CASSLLMTRDTQYF	TGTGCCAGCAGTTTACTAATGACTAGGGATACGCAGTATTTT
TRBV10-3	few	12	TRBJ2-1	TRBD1	CAIHGTGSEQFF	TGTGCCATCCACGGGACAGGGAGCGAGCAGTTCTTC
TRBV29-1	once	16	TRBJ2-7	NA	CSVVSGRGRSGYEQYF	TGCAGCGTTGTATCTGGCAGGGGACGTTCTGGGTACGAGCAGTACTTC
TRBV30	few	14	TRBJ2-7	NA	CASERYPLSYEQYF	TGTGCCTCCGAGAGGTACCCACTATCCTACGAGCAGTACTTC
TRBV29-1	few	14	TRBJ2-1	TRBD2	CSVVVTGGVREQFF	TGCAGCGTTGTGGTTACTGGGGGGGTTCGAGAGCAGTTCTTC
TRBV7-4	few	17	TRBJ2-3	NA	CASIVQVDRTRGDTQYF	TGTGCCAGCATAGTCCAGGTGGACAGAACAAGGGGAGATACGCAGTATTTT
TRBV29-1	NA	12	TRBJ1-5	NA	CSVLGGTQPQHF	TGCAGCGTTTTAGGCGGGACTCAGCCCCAGCATTTT
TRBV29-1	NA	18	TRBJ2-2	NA	CSPLFLTGHKNGTGELFF	TGCAGCCCGTTGTTTCTTACAGGGCATAAGAACGGCACCGGGGAGCTGTTTTTT